This TCR beta chain comes out of a study of CD8+ T cells in alopecia areata. The treatment was: oral pan-JAK inhibitor, 5-10 mg twice daily. cDNA reverse transcribed from extracted RNA served as the sequencing template. Sequencing was performed with immunoSEQ multiplex PCR; in TCRdb, only in-frame clones are kept and a portion is missing. This table holds 79,000 or so clones, around two thirds found once. The receptor was derived from a human donor with alopecia areata. The sample consisted of CD8+ T cells sorted from blood, taken at week 24, from a patient treated with tofacitinib.

This CDR3 reads CASSLGLGQLFF. In DNA form, the CDR3 reads TGTGCCAGCAGCTTAGGGCTCGGACAACTGTTTTTT. V usage is TRBV7-9 and J usage is TRBJ1-4; no reliable D call. This CDR3 is 12 amino acids long. Germline V CDR1 and CDR2: SEHNR, FQNEAQ (reference sequence). V lost 1 base and J lost 12, with 9 bases in between.